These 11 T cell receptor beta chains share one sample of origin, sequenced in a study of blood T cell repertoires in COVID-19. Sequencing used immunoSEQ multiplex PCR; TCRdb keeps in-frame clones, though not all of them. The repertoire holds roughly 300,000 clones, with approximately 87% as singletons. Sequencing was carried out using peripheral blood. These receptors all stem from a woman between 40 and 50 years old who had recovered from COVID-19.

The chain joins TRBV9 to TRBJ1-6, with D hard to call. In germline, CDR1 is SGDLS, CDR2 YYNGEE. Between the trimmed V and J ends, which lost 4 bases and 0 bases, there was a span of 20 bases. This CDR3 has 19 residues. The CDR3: CASSSHGRTWSSYNSPLHF. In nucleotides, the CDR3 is TGTGCCAGCAGCTCTCACGGGAGGACCTGGAGCTCCTATAATTCACCCCTCCACTTT.

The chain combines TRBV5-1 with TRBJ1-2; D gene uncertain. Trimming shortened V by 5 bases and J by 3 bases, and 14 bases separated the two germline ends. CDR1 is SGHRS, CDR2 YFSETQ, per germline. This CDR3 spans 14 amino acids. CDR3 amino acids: CASRLTRLHYGYTF. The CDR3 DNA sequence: TGCGCCAGCAGGCTCACGAGACTGCACTATGGCTACACCTTC.

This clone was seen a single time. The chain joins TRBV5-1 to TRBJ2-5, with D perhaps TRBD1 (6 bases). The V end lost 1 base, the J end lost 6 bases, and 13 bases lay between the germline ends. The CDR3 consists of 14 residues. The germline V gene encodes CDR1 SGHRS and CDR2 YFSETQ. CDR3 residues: CASSLLPGVQTQYF. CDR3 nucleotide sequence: TGCGCCAGCAGCTTGCTCCCAGGGGTGCAGACCCAGTACTTC.

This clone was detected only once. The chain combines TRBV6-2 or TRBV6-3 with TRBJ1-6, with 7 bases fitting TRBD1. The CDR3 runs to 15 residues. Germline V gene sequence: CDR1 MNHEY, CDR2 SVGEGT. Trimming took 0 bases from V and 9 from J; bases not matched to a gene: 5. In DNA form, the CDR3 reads TGTGCCAGCAGTTACTCTCGGGACAGAGTTTCACCCCTCCACTTT. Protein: CASSYSRDRVSPLHF.

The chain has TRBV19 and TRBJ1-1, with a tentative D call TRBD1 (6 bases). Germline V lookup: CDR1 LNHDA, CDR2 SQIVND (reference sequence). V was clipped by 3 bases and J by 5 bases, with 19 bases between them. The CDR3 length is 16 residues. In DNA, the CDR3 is TGTGCCAGTAGTATCGTCACAGGGTACATAGGGACTGAAGCTTTCTTT. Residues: CASSIVTGYIGTEAFF.

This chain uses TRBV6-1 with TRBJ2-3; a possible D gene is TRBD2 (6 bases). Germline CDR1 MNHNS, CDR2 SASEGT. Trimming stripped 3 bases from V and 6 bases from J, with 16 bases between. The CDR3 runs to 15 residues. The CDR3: CASSETDYEGDTQYF. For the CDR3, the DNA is TGTGCCAGCAGTGAGACGGACTATGAGGGCGATACGCAGTATTTT.

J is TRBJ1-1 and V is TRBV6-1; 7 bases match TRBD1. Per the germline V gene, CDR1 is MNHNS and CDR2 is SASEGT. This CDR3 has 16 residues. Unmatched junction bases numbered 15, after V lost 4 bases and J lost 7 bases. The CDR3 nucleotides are TGTGCCAGCAGTGGCTGGAGCCAGGGGGTATTCAATGAAGCTTTCTTT. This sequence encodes CASSGWSQGVFNEAFF.

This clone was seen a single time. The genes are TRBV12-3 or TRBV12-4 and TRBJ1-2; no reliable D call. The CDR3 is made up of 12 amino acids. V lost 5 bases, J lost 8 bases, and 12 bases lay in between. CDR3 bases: TGTGCCAGCAGTCCTCCCAAGGAGGGCTACACCTTC. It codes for CASSPPKEGYTF.

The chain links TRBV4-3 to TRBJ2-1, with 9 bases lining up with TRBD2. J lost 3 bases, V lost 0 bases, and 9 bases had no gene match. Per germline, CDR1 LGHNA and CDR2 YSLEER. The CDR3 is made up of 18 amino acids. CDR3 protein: CASSQEPSGGTRYNEQFF. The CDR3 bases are TGCGCCAGCAGCCAAGAACCGAGCGGGGGGACCCGCTACAATGAGCAGTTCTTC.

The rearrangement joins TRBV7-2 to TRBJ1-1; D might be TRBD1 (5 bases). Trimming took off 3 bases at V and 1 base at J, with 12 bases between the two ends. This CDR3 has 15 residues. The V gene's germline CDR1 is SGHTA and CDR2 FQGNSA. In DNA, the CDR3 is TGTGCCAGCAGCTTTCATGCAGGGCCGAACACTGAAGCTTTCTTT. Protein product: CASSFHAGPNTEAFF. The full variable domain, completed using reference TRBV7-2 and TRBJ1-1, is GAGVSQSPSNKVTEKGKDVELRCDPISGHTALYWYRQSLGQGLEFLIYFQGNSAPDKSGLPSDRFSAERTGGSVSTLTIQRTQQEDSAVYLCASSFHAGPNTEAFFGQGTRLTVV.

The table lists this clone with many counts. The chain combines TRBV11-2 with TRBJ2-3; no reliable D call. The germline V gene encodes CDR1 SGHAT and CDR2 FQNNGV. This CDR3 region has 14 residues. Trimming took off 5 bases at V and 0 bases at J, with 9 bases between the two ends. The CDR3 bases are TGTGCCAGCAGCCCTATAGCTAGCACAGATACGCAGTATTTT. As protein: CASSPIASTDTQYF.